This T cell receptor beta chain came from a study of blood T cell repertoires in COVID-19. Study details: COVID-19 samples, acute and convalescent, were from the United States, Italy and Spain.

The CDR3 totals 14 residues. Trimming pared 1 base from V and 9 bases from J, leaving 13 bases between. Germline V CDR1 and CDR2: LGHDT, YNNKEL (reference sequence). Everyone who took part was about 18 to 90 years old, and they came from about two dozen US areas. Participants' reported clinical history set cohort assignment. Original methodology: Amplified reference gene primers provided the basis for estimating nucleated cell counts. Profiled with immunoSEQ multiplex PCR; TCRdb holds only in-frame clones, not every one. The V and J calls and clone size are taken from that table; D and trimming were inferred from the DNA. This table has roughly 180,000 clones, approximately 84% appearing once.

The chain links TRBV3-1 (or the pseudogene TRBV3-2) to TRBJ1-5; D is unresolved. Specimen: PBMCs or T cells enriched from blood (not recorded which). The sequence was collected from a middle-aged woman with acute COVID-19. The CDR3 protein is CASSQGAGQGPQHF. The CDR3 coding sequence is TGTGCCAGCAGCCAAGGGGCGGGTCAAGGGCCCCAGCATTTT.